These 29 T cell receptor beta chains were sequenced from one sample in a study of CD8 T cells in Susac syndrome. RNA, at about 0.45 to 1 ug, was reverse transcribed with random hexamers. TCRdb recomputed calls from the immunoSEQ multiplex PCR reads with MiXCR, one row per CDR3 protein. The table has almost 450,000 distinct CDR3 sequences, 85% seen once. Source material: CD8+ T cells from PBMCs. These receptors came from a human donor with multiple sclerosis.

J is TRBJ1-1 and V is TRBV7-9; D not certain. This CDR3 region has 14 residues. In germline, CDR1 is SEHNR, CDR2 FQNEAQ (reference sequence). The V gene lost 1 base and the J gene lost 1 base, with 7 bases spanning the gap. CDR3 protein: CASSLVRTNTEAFF. CDR3 bases: TGTGCCAGCAGCTTAGTTCGCACGAACACTGAAGCTTTCTTT.

The chain links TRBV6-5 to TRBJ2-1, with 8 bases matching TRBD1. CDR3 length: 14 residues. Looked up from germline, CDR1 is MNHEY and CDR2 is SVGAGI. The trim removed 4 bases at V and 4 bases at J, leaving 3 bases unmatched. The CDR3, as DNA: TGTGCCAGCAGTTTAGACAGGGGATACAATGAGCAGTTCTTC. Its translation: CASSLDRGYNEQFF.

The chain recombines TRBV5-1 with TRBJ2-1; TRBD2 is a possible D gene (5 bases). The germline CDR1 and CDR2 sequences are SGHRS and YFSETQ. The CDR3 runs 15 residues. V was trimmed by 5 bases and J by 0 bases, leaving 12 bases between them. The CDR3 DNA is TGCGCCAGCAGAGAGGGCGAAAACTCCTACAATGAGCAGTTCTTC. This translates into CASREGENSYNEQFF. Complete variable domain (other parts from reference TRBV5-1 and TRBJ2-1): KAGVTQTPRYLIKTRGQQVTLSCSPISGHRSVSWYQQTPGQGLQFLFEYFSETQRNKGNFPGRFSGRQFSNSRSEMNVSTLELGDSALYLCASREGENSYNEQFFGPGTRLTVL.

The chain links TRBV11-2 to TRBJ2-7; no clear D gene. The ends were cut back, 1 base at V and 6 bases at J, with 4 bases in the middle. CDR1 is SGHAT, CDR2 FQNNGV, per germline. This CDR3 contains 11 residues. The CDR3, as DNA: TGTGCCAGCAGCTTAGTCCTCGAGCAGTACTTC. It specifies CASSLVLEQYF.

The chain employs TRBV6-2 or TRBV6-3 and TRBJ2-2, with TRBD1 identical over 7 bases. Germline CDR1 reads MNHEY; CDR2 reads SVGEGT. This CDR3 region has 17 residues. Unmatched junction bases numbered 6, after V lost 2 bases and J lost 0 bases. This chain's CDR3 is CASSYEPGTANTGELFF. CDR3 DNA: TGTGCCAGCAGTTACGAGCCGGGGACAGCGAACACCGGGGAGCTGTTTTTT.

The chain carries TRBV4-2 and TRBJ1-1; TRBD1 matches 12 bases. Germline V gene data show CDR1 as LGHNA and CDR2 as YNFKEQ. V lost 0 bases to trimming and J lost 6 bases; unmatched junction nucleotides: 5. The CDR3 is 16 residues long. CDR3 amino acids: CASSQELGTGGPEAFF. The CDR3 DNA reads as TGTGCCAGCAGCCAAGAGCTCGGGACAGGGGGCCCTGAAGCTTTCTTT.

The DNA for the CDR3 is TGCGCCAGCAGCCAAGATCTTTATGGCTACACCTTC. It specifies CASSQDLYGYTF. The chain uses TRBV4-1 and TRBJ1-2; D unclear. In germline, CDR1 is MGHRA, CDR2 YSYEKL. V was shortened by 0 bases and J by 5 bases, with 4 bases between the two germline ends. There are 12 residues in the CDR3.

This chain connects TRBV6-1 to TRBJ2-7; D call uncertain. V dropped 2 bases and J dropped 0 bases, with 11 bases sitting between them. Germline V gene lookup returns CDR1 MNHNS and CDR2 SASEGT. The CDR3 has 15 amino acids. CDR3 in DNA: TGTGCCAGCAGTGAATTCGGCAGTAGCTCCTACGAGCAGTACTTC. Residues: CASSEFGSSSYEQYF.

This chain connects TRBV6-1 to TRBJ1-1; tentatively, D is TRBD1 (6 bases). Germline V lookup: CDR1 MNHNS, CDR2 SASEGT. The CDR3 covers 14 residues. V was trimmed by 4 bases and J by 4 bases, leaving 13 bases between them. CDR3 residues: CASSARGGLTEAFF. For the CDR3, the DNA is TGTGCCAGCAGTGCCAGGGGCGGCCTCACTGAAGCTTTCTTT.

This chain connects TRBV24-1 to TRBJ2-1, with 7 positions matching TRBD1. Trimming took 9 bases from V and 0 from J; bases not matched to a gene: 1. Germline CDR1 KGHDR, CDR2 SFDVKD. The CDR3 has 13 residues. CDR3 residues: CATGTASYNEQFF. The DNA for the CDR3 is TGTGCCACCGGGACAGCCTCCTACAATGAGCAGTTCTTC.

This chain joins TRBV5-1 and TRBJ1-1; 7 bases match TRBD1. CDR1 and CDR2 from the germline V gene are SGHRS and YFSETQ. J gave up 2 bases and V 6 bases, and 7 bases lay outside the gene matches. CDR3 length: 14 amino acids. The CDR3 DNA reads as TGCGCCAGCACCCTAACAGGGGATAACACTGAAGCTTTCTTT. It specifies CASTLTGDNTEAFF.

The chain is built from TRBV3-1 and TRBJ1-1; D is possibly TRBD1 (5 bases). V dropped 3 bases and J dropped 0 bases, with 11 bases sitting between them. CDR3 length: 15 amino acids. The germline CDR1 and CDR2 sequences are LGHDT and YNNKEL (reference sequence). CDR3 in DNA: TGTGCCAGCAGCCATACGGAGGGACTGAACACTGAAGCTTTCTTT. Encoded protein: CASSHTEGLNTEAFF.

V gene TRBV6-1 combines with J gene TRBJ2-1, with TRBD1 matching 9 bases. Germline lookup yields CDR1 MNHNS and CDR2 SASEGT. V dropped 5 bases and J dropped 6; count of bases not matched to a gene: 17. The length of the CDR3 is 18 residues. As DNA, the CDR3 is TGTGCCAGCAGTCTTTCGGGACAGGGTGGGGTACAGGGCAATGAGCAGTTCTTC. It encodes CASSLSGQGGVQGNEQFF.

This chain joins TRBV27 and TRBJ1-5, with D perhaps TRBD1 (5 bases). V lost 3 bases and J 5 bases, leaving 11 bases between the germline ends. Germline V lookup: CDR1 MNHEY, CDR2 SMNVEV (reference sequence). The CDR3 sequence is 14 residues long. CDR3 nucleotide sequence: TGTGCCAGCAGTTTCTCAGGGCCATATCAGCCCCAGCATTTT. Translated: CASSFSGPYQPQHF.

The chain carries TRBV30 and TRBJ2-7; D is unresolved. Trimming left V 1 base short and J 3 bases short, with 16 bases between. This CDR3 is 15 amino acids long. Germline values: CDR1 GTSNPN, CDR2 SVGIG (reference sequence). The CDR3 reads CAWSGWTGSSYEQYF. The CDR3 region has the DNA TGTGCCTGGAGTGGATGGACGGGCTCGAGCTACGAGCAGTACTTC. The full variable domain, completed using reference TRBV30 and TRBJ2-7, is SQTIHQWPATLVQPVGSPLSLECTVEGTSNPNLYWYRQAAGRGLQLLFYSVGIGQISSEVPQNLSASRPQDRQFILSSKKLLLSDSGFYLCAWSGWTGSSYEQYFGPGTRLTVT.

The V call is TRBV27, the J call TRBJ2-7; 8 bases agree with TRBD2. CDR3 length equals 15 residues. Germline trimming cut 6 bases from V and 3 bases from J; bases unmatched to any gene: 10. CDR1 MNHEY and CDR2 SMNVEV come from the germline V gene (reference sequence). CDR3 loop: CASSVGGGGNYEQYF. CDR3 DNA sequence: TGTGCCAGCAGCGTGGGGGGCGGGGGGAACTACGAGCAGTACTTC.

This chain connects TRBV7-9 to TRBJ1-5; TRBD1 agrees at 7 bases. The germline gives CDR1 SEHNR, CDR2 FQNEAQ (reference sequence). The CDR3 has 16 amino acids. V dropped 5 bases and J dropped 6; count of bases not matched to a gene: 13. In nucleotides, the CDR3 is TGTGCCAGCAGCCTGGGTCGGGACAGTAGCTCTCAGCCCCAGCATTTT. It translates to CASSLGRDSSSQPQHF.

The rearrangement joins TRBV4-1 to TRBJ1-5, with 10 bases fitting TRBD1. The CDR3 totals 15 residues. With 3 bases clipped from V and 3 bases from J, the junction kept 2 bases outside the gene matches. CDR1 and CDR2 (germline): MGHRA, YSYEKL. The CDR3 region is CASSQGQGNNQPQHF. The CDR3 DNA is TGCGCCAGCAGCCAGGGACAGGGGAACAATCAGCCCCAGCATTTT.

The chain uses TRBV5-4 and TRBJ1-2; D might be TRBD1 (5 bases). This CDR3 contains 14 residues. Trimming took 2 bases from V and 5 from J, leaving 13 bases between them. Germline values: CDR1 SGHNT, CDR2 YYREEE (reference sequence). CDR3 protein: CASSFAGPGYGYTF. DNA for the CDR3: TGTGCCAGCAGCTTCGCAGGGCCTGGGTATGGCTACACCTTC. Full variable domain (missing parts from reference TRBV5-4 and TRBJ1-2): ETGVTQSPTHLIKTRGQQVTLRCSSQSGHNTVSWYQQALGQGPQFIFQYYREEENGRGNFPPRFSGLQFPNYSSELNVNALELDDSALYLCASSFAGPGYGYTFGSGTRLTVV.

This chain links TRBV28 with TRBJ2-3; unclear D gene. Trimming pared 5 bases from V and 6 bases from J, leaving 12 bases between. CDR1 and CDR2 (germline): MDHEN, SYDVKM. The CDR3 has 13 residues. The CDR3 protein is CASSPPPADTQYF. In DNA form, the CDR3 reads TGTGCCAGCAGTCCTCCGCCGGCGGATACGCAGTATTTT.

V gene TRBV2 combines with J gene TRBJ2-5; 7 bases fit TRBD2. V lost 5 bases to trimming and J lost 3 bases; unmatched junction nucleotides: 3. Germline lookup yields CDR1 SNHLY and CDR2 FYNNEI. The CDR3 is made up of 13 amino acids. The CDR3 here is CASSREVKETQYF. CDR3 in DNA: TGTGCCAGCAGTCGGGAGGTTAAAGAGACCCAGTACTTC.

The chain is built from TRBV28 and TRBJ1-5; tentatively, D is TRBD1 (5 bases). V lost 4 bases, J lost 7 bases, and 14 bases lay in between. The CDR3 contains 14 residues. Germline CDR1 MDHEN, CDR2 SYDVKM. The CDR3 protein is CASSWAGLGQPQHF. The CDR3 coding sequence is TGTGCCAGCAGTTGGGCAGGGTTAGGGCAGCCCCAGCATTTT.

The chain links TRBV12-3 or TRBV12-4 to TRBJ1-1; a weak D match, TRBD1 (6 bases). This CDR3 has 12 amino acids. Deletions cut 7 bases from V and 4 bases from J, with 10 bases between. The CDR3 DNA sequence: TGTGCCAGCAACATAGGGGGCACTGAAGCTTTCTTT. Amino acid sequence: CASNIGGTEAFF.

The chain has TRBV27 and TRBJ1-1, with D maybe TRBD1 (5 bases). V was clipped by 5 bases and J by 5 bases, with 18 bases between them. The CDR3 covers 15 residues. Germline V gene data show CDR1 as MNHEY and CDR2 as SMNVEV (reference sequence). The chain's CDR3 is CASSPSPGGWTEAFF. The DNA of the CDR3 is TGTGCCAGCAGTCCCTCCCCGGGGGGGTGGACTGAAGCTTTCTTT.

There are a few counts of this clonotype. V usage is TRBV2 and J usage is TRBJ2-7; 8 bases fit TRBD1. Germline-derived CDR1 and CDR2 are SNHLY and FYNNEI. CDR3 length: 15 amino acids. The ends lost 5 bases at V and 3 bases at J; junction bases unmatched: 9. The CDR3: CASSSGTGVDYEQYF. The CDR3 nucleotides are TGTGCCAGCAGTTCCGGGACAGGCGTCGACTACGAGCAGTACTTC.

This clonotype was picked up a small number of times. This chain joins TRBV2 and TRBJ1-1; D gene unclear. The CDR3 totals 12 residues. The ends were cut back, 8 bases at V and 3 bases at J, with 10 bases in the middle. Germline CDR1 reads SNHLY; CDR2 reads FYNNEI. This CDR3 is CASRQVDTEAFF. The CDR3 region has the DNA TGTGCCAGCCGCCAGGTCGACACTGAAGCTTTCTTT.

The rearrangement uses TRBV19 and TRBJ1-1, with a weak D call TRBD1 (6 bases). The CDR3 is made up of 13 amino acids. Trimming took 6 bases from V and 2 from J, leaving 10 bases between them. The germline gives CDR1 LNHDA, CDR2 SQIVND (reference sequence). CDR3 loop: CASRRGTNTEAFF. CDR3 nucleotide sequence: TGTGCCAGTAGACGGGGGACAAACACTGAAGCTTTCTTT.

The gene calls are TRBV6-5 and TRBJ2-3; TRBD2 matches 10 bases. V lost 6 bases, J lost 4 bases, and 7 bases stayed unmatched. CDR3 length: 15 residues. Germline values: CDR1 MNHEY, CDR2 SVGAGI. Here the CDR3 DNA reads TGTGCCAGCAGACGTAGCGGGGGGACCCCAGATACGCAGTATTTT. Translation gives CASRRSGGTPDTQYF.

This clonotype has just a few counts. V and J are TRBV6-1 and TRBJ1-1, with 7 bases matching TRBD1. J was trimmed by 4 bases and V by 1 base; bases with no gene match: 3. The CDR3 loop spans 14 amino acids. Germline values: CDR1 MNHNS, CDR2 SASEGT. Here the CDR3 DNA reads TGTGCCAGCAGTGAAGTTGGGACAGCCACTGAAGCTTTCTTT. Encoded protein: CASSEVGTATEAFF.